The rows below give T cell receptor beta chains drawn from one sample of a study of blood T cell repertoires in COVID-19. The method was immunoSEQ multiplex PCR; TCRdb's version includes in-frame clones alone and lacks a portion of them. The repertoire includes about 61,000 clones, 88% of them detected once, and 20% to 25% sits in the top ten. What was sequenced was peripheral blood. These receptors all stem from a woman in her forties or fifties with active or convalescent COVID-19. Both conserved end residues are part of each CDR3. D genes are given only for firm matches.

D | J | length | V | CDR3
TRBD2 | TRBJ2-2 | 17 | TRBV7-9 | CASSPPGLAGGTGELFF
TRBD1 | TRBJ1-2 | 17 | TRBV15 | CATSRRQGASPLYGYTF
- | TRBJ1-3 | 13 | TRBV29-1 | CSITGTQRNTIYF
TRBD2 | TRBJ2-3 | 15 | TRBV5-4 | CASSPLAGVTDTQYF
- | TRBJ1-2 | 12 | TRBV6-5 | CASSRGQGGYTF
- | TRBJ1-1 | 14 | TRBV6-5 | CASSYAGVSTEAFF
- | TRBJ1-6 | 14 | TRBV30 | CAWSVGAGNSPLHF
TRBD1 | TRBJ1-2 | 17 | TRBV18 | CASSPNDRQGANYGYTF
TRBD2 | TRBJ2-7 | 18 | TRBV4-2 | CASSQEVQAGGLSYEQYF
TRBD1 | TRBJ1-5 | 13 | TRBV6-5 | CASRFDRAQPQHF
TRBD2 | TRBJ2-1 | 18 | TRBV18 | CASSPMPSGRLSYNEQFF
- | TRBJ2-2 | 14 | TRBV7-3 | CASSLTISSGELFF
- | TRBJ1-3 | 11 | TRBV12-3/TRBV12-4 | CASSLSQPIYF
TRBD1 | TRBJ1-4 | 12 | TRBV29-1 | CARQGPGEKLFF
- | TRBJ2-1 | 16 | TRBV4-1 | CASSQEFRASISEQFF
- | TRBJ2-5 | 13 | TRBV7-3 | CASSSGVGETQYF
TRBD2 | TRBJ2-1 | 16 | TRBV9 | CASSSPAGVGANEQFF
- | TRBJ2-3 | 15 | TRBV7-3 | CASSLYPGAADTQYF
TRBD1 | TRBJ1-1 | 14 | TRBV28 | CASREDRAPDEAFF
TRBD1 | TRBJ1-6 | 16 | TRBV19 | CASSPLGQGAHSPLHF